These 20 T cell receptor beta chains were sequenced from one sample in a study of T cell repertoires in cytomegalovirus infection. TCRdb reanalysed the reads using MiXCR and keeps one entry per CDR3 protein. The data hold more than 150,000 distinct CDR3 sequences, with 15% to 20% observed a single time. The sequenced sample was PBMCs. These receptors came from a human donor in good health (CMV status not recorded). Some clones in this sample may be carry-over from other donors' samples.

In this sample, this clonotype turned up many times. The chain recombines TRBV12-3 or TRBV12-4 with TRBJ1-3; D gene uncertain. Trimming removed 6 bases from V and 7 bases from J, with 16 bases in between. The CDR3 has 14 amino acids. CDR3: CASRPTRTGNTIYF. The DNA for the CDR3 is TGTGCCAGCAGGCCGACAAGGACCGGGAACACCATATATTTT.

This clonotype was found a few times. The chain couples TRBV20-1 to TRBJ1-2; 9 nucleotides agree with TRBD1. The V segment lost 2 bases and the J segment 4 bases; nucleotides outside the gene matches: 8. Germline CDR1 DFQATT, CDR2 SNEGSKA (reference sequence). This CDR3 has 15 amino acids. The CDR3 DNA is TGCAGTGCTAGACCCGAGGACAGGGGCATCTATGGCTACACCTTC. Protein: CSARPEDRGIYGYTF.

CDR3 protein: CASSLGWQGGIGTEAFF. Here the CDR3 DNA reads TGTGCCAGCAGCTTAGGTTGGCAGGGAGGAATTGGCACTGAAGCTTTCTTT. This chain links TRBV7-9 with TRBJ1-1; possible D gene TRBD1, 5 bases. V lost 1 base and J lost 4, with 19 bases in between. Germline loops: CDR1 SEHNR, CDR2 FQNEAQ (reference sequence). CDR3 length equals 17 residues.

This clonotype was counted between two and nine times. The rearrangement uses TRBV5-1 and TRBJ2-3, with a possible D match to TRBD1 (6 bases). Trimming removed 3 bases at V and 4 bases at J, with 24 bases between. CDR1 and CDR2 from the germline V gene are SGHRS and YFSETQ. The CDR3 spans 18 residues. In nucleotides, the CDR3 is TGCGCCAGCAGCTCGTGGACAGTAACCCCCATCAGCGCAGATACGCAGTATTTT. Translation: CASSSWTVTPISADTQYF.

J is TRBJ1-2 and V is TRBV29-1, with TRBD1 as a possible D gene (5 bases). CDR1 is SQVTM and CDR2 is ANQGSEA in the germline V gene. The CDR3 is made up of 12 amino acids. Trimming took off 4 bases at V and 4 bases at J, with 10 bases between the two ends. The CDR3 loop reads CSVADSVYGYTF. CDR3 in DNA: TGCAGCGTTGCTGACAGTGTCTATGGCTACACCTTC.

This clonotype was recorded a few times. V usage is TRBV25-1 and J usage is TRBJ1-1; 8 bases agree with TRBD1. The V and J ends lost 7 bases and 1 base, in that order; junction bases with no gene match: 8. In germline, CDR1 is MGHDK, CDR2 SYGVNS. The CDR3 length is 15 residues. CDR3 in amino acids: CASTQFTGGNTEAFF. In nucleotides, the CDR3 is TGTGCCAGCACCCAATTCACAGGGGGGAACACTGAAGCTTTCTTT.

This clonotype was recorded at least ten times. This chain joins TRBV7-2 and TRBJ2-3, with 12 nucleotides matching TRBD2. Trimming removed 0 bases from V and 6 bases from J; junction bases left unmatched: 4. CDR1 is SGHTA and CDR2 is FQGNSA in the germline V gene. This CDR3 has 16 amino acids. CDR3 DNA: TGTGCCAGCAGCTTAGCACTAGCGGGAGGTGGGGATACGCAGTATTTT. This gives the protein CASSLALAGGGDTQYF.

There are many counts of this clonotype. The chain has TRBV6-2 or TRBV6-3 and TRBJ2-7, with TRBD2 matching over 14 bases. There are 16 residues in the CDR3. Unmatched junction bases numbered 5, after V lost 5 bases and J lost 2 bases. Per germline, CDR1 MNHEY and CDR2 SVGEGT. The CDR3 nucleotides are TGTGCCAGCAGTCCACCGACTAGCGGGAGGGCCTACGAGCAGTACTTC. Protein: CASSPPTSGRAYEQYF.

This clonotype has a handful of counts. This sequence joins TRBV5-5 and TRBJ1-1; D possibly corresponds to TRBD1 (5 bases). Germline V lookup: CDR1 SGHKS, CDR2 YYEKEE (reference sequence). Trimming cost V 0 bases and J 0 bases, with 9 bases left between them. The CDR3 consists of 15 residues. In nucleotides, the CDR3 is TGTGCCAGCAGCTTGGCCGAGACAGTGAACACTGAAGCTTTCTTT. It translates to CASSLAETVNTEAFF.

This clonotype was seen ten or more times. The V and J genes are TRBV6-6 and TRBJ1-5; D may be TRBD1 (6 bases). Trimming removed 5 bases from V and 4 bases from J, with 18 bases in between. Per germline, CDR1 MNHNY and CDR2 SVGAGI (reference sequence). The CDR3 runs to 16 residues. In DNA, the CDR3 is TGTGCCAGCAGTCCCCTCGGGGGGGCAGGGAATCAGCCCCAGCATTTT. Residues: CASSPLGGAGNQPQHF.

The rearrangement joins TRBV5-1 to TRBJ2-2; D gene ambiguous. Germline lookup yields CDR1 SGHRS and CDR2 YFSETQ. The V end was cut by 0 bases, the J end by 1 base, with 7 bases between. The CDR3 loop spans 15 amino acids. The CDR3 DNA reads TGCGCCAGCAGCTTGGACAAAAAGAACACCGGGGAGCTGTTTTTT. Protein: CASSLDKKNTGELFF.

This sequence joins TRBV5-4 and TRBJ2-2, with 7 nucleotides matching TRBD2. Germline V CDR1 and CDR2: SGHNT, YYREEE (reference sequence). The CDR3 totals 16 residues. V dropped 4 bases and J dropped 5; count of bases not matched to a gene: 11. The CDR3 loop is CASSPDWGRETGELFF. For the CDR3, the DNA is TGTGCCAGCAGCCCAGACTGGGGGAGGGAGACCGGGGAGCTGTTTTTT.

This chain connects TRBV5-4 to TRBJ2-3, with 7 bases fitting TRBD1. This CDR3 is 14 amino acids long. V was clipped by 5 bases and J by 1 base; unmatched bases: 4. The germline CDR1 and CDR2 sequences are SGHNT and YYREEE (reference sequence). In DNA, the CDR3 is TGTGCCAGCAGAAGGGACAGAGGCACAGATACGCAGTATTTT. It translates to CASRRDRGTDTQYF.

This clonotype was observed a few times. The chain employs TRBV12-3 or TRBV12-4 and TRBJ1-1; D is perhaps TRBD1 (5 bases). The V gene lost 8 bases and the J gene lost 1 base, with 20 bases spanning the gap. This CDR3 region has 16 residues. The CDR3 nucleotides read TGTGCCAGCGGGGGGGGGATTGGACGGAAGAACACTGAAGCTTTCTTT. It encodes CASGGGIGRKNTEAFF.

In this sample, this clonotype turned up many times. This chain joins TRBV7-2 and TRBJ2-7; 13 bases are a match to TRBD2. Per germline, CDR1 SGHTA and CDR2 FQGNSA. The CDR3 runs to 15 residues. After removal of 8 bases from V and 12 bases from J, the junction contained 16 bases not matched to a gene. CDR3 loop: CASRTGGLAGMDTYF. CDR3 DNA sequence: TGTGCCAGCCGCACCGGGGGACTAGCGGGAATGGATACGTACTTC.

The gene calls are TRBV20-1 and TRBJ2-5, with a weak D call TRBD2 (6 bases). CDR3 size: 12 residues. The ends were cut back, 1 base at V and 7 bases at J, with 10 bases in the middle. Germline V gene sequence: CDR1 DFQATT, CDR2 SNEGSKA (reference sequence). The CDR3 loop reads CSARGLERTQYF. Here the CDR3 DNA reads TGCAGTGCTAGAGGACTAGAGAGGACCCAGTACTTC.

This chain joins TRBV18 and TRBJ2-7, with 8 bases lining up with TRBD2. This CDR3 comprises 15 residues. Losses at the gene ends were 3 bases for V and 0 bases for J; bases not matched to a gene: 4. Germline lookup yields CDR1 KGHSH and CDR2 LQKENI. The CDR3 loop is CASSPAGGLSYEQYF. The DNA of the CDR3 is TGTGCCAGCTCACCCGCGGGAGGACTCTCCTACGAGCAGTACTTC.

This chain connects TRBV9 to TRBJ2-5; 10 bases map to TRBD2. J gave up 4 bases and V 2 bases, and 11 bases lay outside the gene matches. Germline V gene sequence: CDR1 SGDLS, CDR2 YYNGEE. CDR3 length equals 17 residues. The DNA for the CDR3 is TGTGCCAGCAGCGTTTGGGCTAGCGGGGGTGGGGGAGAGACCCAGTACTTC. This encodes CASSVWASGGGGETQYF.

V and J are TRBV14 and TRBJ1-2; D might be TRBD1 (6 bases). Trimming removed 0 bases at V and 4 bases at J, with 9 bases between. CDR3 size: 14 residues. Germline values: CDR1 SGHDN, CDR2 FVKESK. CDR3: CASSQDLQGYGYTF. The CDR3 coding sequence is TGTGCCAGCAGCCAAGATCTACAGGGCTATGGCTACACCTTC.

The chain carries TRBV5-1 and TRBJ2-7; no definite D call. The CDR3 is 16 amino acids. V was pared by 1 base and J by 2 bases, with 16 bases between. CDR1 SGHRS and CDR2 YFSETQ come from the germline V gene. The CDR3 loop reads CASSLYPPEPAYEQYF. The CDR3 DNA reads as TGCGCCAGCAGCTTGTACCCCCCGGAACCAGCCTACGAGCAGTACTTC.